Listed below are T cell receptor beta chains from one sample, sequenced in a study of T cells in localized non-small cell lung cancer. Sequencing used immunoSEQ multiplex PCR; TCRdb keeps in-frame clones, though not all of them. The sample lists roughly 33,000 clones; approximately 87% were seen once. The sequenced sample was peripheral blood, obtained before any cancer treatment. All receptors come from a man aged 35 to 70 with stage I lung adenocarcinoma. Each CDR3 is given with its conserved first and last residue. Each record gives: V gene, D gene, clone size, J gene, CDR3 protein, CDR3 DNA. A D gene is named only where the DNA matches it firmly. The size field is filled for only some rows; it gives once, few, many or a size class.

>TRBV5-1|.|.|TRBJ1-6
CASSWASSYNSPLHF
TGCGCCAGCAGCTGGGCGTCCTCCTATAATTCACCCCTCCACTTT
>TRBV9|TRBD1|.|TRBJ2-3
CASSAEWGQGIDTQYF
TGTGCCAGCAGCGCCGAGTGGGGACAGGGGATAGATACGCAGTATTTT
>TRBV2|.|.|TRBJ2-7
CASSDMVSYEQYF
TGTGCCAGCAGTGATATGGTTTCCTACGAGCAGTACTTC
>TRBV10-1|.|.|TRBJ1-1
CASSGGTSEAFF
TGCGCCAGCAGTGGAGGCACATCTGAAGCTTTCTTT
>TRBV2|.|.|TRBJ1-1
CADYISTEAFF
TGTGCCGACTATATAAGCACTGAAGCTTTCTTT
>TRBV11-2|TRBD1|.|TRBJ2-1
CASSTGTGGLKQFF
TGTGCCAGCAGCACCGGGACAGGGGGCTTGAAGCAGTTCTTC
>TRBV7-9|TRBD1|.|TRBJ1-3
CASSRWTGSGNTIYF
TGTGCCAGCAGCCGATGGACAGGGTCTGGAAACACCATATATTTT
>TRBV7-2|.|.|TRBJ1-1
CASSLGPRQANTEAFF
TGTGCCAGCAGCTTAGGGCCGAGACAGGCGAACACTGAAGCTTTCTTT
>TRBV27|.|.|TRBJ2-5
CASGQGVQETQYF
TGTGCCAGTGGTCAGGGAGTTCAAGAGACCCAGTACTTC
>TRBV7-6|TRBD1|.|TRBJ1-1
CASSLGQGLTEAFF
TGTGCCAGCAGCTTAGGACAGGGGCTCACTGAAGCTTTCTTT
>TRBV5-1|TRBD2|.|TRBJ2-5
CASSPWPGGETQYF
TGCGCCAGCAGCCCCTGGCCGGGGGGAGAGACCCAGTACTTC
>TRBV5-5|TRBD1|.|TRBJ2-7
CASSLWGQVYEQYF
TGTGCCAGCAGCTTGTGGGGACAGGTCTACGAGCAGTACTTC
>TRBV19|TRBD1|.|TRBJ1-2
CASSPTGASGSYTF
TGTGCCAGTAGTCCGACAGGGGCTAGTGGAAGCTACACCTTC
>TRBV19|.|.|TRBJ2-2
CASSRLDGGELFF
TGTGCCAGTAGTCGACTAGATGGCGGGGAGCTGTTTTTT
>TRBV5-1|TRBD1|.|TRBJ2-7
CASSGQGDEQYF
TGCGCCAGCAGCGGCCAGGGGGACGAGCAGTACTTC
>TRBV6-5|.|.|TRBJ1-1
CASSSGTEAFF
TGTGCCAGCAGTTCCGGAACTGAAGCTTTCTTT
>TRBV19|TRBD1|.|TRBJ1-6
CASSSTGGNSPLHF
TGTGCCAGTAGTTCTACAGGGGGGAATTCACCCCTCCACTTT
>TRBV2|.|.|TRBJ1-3
CASSEFSGNTIYF
TGTGCCAGCAGTGAATTTTCAGGAAACACCATATATTTT
>TRBV6-1|TRBD1|.|TRBJ2-7
CASRDGQGPYEQYF
TGTGCCAGCAGAGATGGACAGGGGCCCTACGAGCAGTACTTC
>TRBV14|.|.|TRBJ1-1
CASSRYGRNTEAFF
TGTGCCAGCAGCCGTTACGGGAGGAACACTGAAGCTTTCTTT
>TRBV7-8|TRBD1|.|TRBJ1-1
CASSFGTANTEAFF
TGTGCCAGCAGCTTCGGGACAGCGAACACTGAAGCTTTCTTT
>TRBV30|.|.|TRBJ2-3
CAWSKAPRQYF
TGTGCCTGGAGTAAAGCCCCCCGGCAGTATTTT
>TRBV9|TRBD1|few|TRBJ2-5
CASSRGLETQYF
TGTGCCAGCAGCAGGGGGCTGGAGACCCAGTACTTC
>TRBV5-1|.|.|TRBJ2-7
CASSLGQYTYEQYF
TGCGCCAGCAGCTTGGGACAGTATACCTACGAGCAGTACTTC